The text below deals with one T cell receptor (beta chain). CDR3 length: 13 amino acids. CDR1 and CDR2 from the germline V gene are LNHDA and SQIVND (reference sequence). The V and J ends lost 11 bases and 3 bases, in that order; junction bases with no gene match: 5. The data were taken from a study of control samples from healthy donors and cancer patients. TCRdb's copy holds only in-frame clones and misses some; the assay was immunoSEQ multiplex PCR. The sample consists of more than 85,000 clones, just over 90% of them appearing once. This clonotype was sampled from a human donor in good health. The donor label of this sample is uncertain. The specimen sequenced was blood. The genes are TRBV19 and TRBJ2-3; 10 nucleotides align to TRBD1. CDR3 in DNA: TGTGCCTGCCGACAGGGGGCGACAGATACGCAGTATTTT. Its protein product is CACRQGATDTQYF.